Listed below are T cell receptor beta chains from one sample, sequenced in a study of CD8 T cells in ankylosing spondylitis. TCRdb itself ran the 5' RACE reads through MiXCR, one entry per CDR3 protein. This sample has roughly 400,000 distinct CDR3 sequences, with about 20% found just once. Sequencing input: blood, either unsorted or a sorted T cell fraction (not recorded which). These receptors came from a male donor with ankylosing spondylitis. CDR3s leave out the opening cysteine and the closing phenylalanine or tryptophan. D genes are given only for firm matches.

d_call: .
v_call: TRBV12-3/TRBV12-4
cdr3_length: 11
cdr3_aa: ASSPWGGGGYT

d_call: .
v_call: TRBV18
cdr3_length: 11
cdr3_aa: ASSPEGSGRYT

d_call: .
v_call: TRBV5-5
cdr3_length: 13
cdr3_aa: ASSLSVANTGELF

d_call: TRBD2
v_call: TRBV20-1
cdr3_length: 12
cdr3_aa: SAFGEGLGDTQY

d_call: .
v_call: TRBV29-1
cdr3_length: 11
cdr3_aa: SVEGWDTGELF

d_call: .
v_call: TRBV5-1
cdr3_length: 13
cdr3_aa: ASILGQANTGELF

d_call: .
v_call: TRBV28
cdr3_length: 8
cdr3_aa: ASSLAEAF

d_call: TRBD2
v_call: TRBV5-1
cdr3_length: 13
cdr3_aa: ASSLEVGGTDTQY

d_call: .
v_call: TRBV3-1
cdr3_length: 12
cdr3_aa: ASSQERFSYEQY

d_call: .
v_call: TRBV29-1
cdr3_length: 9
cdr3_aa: SVGLTDTQY

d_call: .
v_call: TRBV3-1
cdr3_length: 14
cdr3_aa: ASSQGHRVTNTEAF

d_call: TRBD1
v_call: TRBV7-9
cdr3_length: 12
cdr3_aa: ASSRPGGNEKLF

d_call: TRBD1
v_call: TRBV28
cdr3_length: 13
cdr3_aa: ASSSRTGGGSPLH

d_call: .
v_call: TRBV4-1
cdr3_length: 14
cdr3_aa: ASSQLQGFYADTQY

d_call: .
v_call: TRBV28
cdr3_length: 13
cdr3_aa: ASSLGGGPYNEQF

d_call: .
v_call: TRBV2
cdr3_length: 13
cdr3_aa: ASTQRVEDPYEQY

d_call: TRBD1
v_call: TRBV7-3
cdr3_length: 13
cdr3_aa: ASSLVGQGNEEQY

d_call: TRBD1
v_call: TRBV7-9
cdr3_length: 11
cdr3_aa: ASSGQGATEAF

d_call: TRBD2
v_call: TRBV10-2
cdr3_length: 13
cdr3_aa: ASSESGGFTDTQY

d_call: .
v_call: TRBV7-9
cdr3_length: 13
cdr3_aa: ASSLEIGPYYGYT

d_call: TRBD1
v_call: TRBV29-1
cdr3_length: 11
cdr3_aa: SVLQTGGSEQF

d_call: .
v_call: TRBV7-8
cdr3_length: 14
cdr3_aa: ASSPLGRRENYGYT

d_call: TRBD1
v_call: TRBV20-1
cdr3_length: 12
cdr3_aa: SARWTGGRGELF

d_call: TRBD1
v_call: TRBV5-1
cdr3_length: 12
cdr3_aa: ASSARQGGETQY